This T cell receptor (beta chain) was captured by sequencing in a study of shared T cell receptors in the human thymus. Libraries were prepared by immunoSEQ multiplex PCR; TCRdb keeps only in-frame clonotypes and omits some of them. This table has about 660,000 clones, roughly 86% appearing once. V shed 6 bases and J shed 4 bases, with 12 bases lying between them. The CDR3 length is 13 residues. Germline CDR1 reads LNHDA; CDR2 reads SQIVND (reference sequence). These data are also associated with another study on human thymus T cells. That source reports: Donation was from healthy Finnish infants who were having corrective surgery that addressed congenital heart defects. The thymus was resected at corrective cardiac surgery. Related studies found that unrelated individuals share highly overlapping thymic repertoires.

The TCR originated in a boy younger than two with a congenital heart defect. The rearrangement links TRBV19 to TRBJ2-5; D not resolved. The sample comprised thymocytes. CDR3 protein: CASRGNSLETQYF. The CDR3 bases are TGTGCCAGTAGAGGTAACAGTTTAGAGACCCAGTACTTC. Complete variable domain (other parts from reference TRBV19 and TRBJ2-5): DGGITQSPKYLFRKEGQNVTLSCEQNLNHDAMYWYRQDPGQGLRLIYYSQIVNDFQKGDIAEGYSVSREKKESFPLTVTSAQKNPTAFYLCASRGNSLETQYFGPGTRLLVL.